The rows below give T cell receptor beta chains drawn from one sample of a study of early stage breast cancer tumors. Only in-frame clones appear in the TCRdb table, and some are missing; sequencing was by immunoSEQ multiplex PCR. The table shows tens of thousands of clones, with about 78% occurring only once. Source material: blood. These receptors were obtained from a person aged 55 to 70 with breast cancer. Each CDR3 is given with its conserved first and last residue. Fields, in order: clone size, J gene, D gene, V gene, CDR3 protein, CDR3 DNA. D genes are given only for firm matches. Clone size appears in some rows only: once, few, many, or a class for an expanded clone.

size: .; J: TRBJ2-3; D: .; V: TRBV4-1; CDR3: CASSQEGDTQYF; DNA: TGCGCCAGCAGCCAAGAAGGAGATACGCAGTATTTT
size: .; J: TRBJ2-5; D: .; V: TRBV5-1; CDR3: CASSLAIGGREETQYF; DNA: TGCGCCAGCAGCTTGGCCATCGGGGGGCGGGAGGAGACCCAGTACTTC
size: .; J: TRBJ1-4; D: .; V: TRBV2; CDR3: CASSPFWQGRIATNEKLFF; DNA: TGTGCCAGCAGTCCCTTCTGGCAGGGAAGAATCGCAACTAATGAAAAACTGTTTTTT
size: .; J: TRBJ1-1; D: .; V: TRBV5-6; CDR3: CASSFYGLRTEAFF; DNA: TGTGCCAGCAGCTTTTATGGGTTGCGCACTGAAGCTTTCTTT
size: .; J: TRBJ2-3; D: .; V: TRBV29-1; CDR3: CSVVAPSTDTQYF; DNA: TGCAGCGTTGTCGCCCCGTCGACAGATACGCAGTATTTT
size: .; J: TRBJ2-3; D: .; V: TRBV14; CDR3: CASSLRPDTQYF; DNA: TGTGCCAGCAGCCTTCGTCCAGATACGCAGTATTTT
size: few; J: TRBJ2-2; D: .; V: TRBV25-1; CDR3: CASSPLSDGTGELFF; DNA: TGTGCCAGCAGCCCTCTGAGCGACGGAACCGGGGAGCTGTTTTTT
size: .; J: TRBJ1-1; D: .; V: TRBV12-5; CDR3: CASGVLGTEAFF; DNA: TGTGCTAGTGGGGTGTTGGGGACTGAAGCTTTCTTT
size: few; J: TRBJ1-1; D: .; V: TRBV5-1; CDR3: CASSLAFQTLNTEAFF; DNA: TGCGCCAGCAGCTTGGCCTTTCAGACGTTGAACACTGAAGCTTTCTTT
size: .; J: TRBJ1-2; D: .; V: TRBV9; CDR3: CASSVQIGRTEHYGYTF; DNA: TGTGCCAGCAGCGTGCAGATCGGACGAACGGAGCACTATGGCTACACCTTC
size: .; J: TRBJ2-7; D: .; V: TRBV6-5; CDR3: CASRESSYEQYF; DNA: TGTGCCAGCAGAGAAAGCTCCTACGAGCAGTACTTC